The 9 T cell receptor beta chains below were found in one sample sequenced in a study of cytomegalovirus exposure and HLA in healthy donors. 60 Vbeta and 13 Jbeta primers were used in PCR. Produced via immunoSEQ multiplex PCR; TCRdb's table is partial and in-frame only. The table lists roughly 150,000 clones, roughly 84% of them singletons. The sample comprised PBMCs. The source of these receptors is a young man in good health and CMV-seronegative.

V and J are TRBV18 and TRBJ2-7, with TRBD1 identical over 7 bases. The CDR3 totals 16 residues. CDR1 and CDR2 from the germline V gene are KGHSH and LQKENI. V was clipped by 3 bases and J by 2 bases; unmatched bases: 10. In DNA form, the CDR3 reads TGTGCCAGCTCACCGGCTAGACAGGGTTTCACCTACGAGCAGTACTTC. As protein: CASSPARQGFTYEQYF.

This chain connects TRBV18 to TRBJ2-3, with D possibly being TRBD1 (5 bases). CDR1 and CDR2 (germline): KGHSH, LQKENI. The CDR3 has 15 residues. The germline V and J ends were trimmed by 3 bases and 0 bases, with 10 bases remaining between them. The CDR3, as DNA: TGTGCCAGCTCACCCAGACAGACCAGCACAGATACGCAGTATTTT. This sequence encodes CASSPRQTSTDTQYF.

This sequence joins TRBV21-1 and TRBJ2-2; the D segment call TRBD1 is taken from the table without a DNA check. TRBV21-1 is marked as a pseudogene. CDR3 length: 16 amino acids. CDR3 residues: CASSKDGRVDTGELFF. In nucleotides, the CDR3 is TGTGCCAGCAGCAAAGACGGCAGGGTCGACACCGGGGAGCTGTTTTTT.

The chain recombines TRBV6-1 with TRBJ2-7, with 7 bases fitting TRBD2. Germline V gene data show CDR1 as MNHNS and CDR2 as SASEGT. This CDR3 has 14 amino acids. V was pared by 2 bases and J by 4 bases, with 5 bases of the junction left unmatched. The CDR3 is CASSEPGRGYEQYF. The CDR3 DNA is TGTGCCAGCAGTGAACCGGGGCGGGGGTACGAGCAGTACTTC.

The V and J genes are TRBV7-8 and TRBJ2-3; TRBD2 aligns across 7 bases. Germline CDR1 SGHVS, CDR2 FQNEAQ. Losses at the gene ends were 4 bases for V and 2 bases for J; bases not matched to a gene: 12. The CDR3 contains 17 residues. Here the CDR3 DNA reads TGTGCCAGCAGCTCCAGACTAGCCCAGCGGCACACAGATACGCAGTATTTT. Its translation is CASSSRLAQRHTDTQYF.

V gene TRBV28 combines with J gene TRBJ1-2; the D is unclear. Trimming took 5 bases from V and 1 from J, leaving 17 bases between them. CDR1 MDHEN and CDR2 SYDVKM come from the germline V gene. This CDR3 is built from 16 residues. The CDR3 DNA follows: TGTGCCAGCAGTGGTTTGCTCCTAAACGATAACTATGGCTACACCTTC. Translation: CASSGLLLNDNYGYTF.

The chain links TRBV28 to TRBJ1-1; TRBD1 matches 7 bases. Per germline, CDR1 MDHEN and CDR2 SYDVKM. The ends lost 5 bases at V and 3 bases at J; junction bases unmatched: 9. The CDR3 length is 15 residues. The CDR3 here is CASSPPTGYDTEAFF. The CDR3 DNA sequence: TGTGCCAGCAGTCCGCCGACAGGGTATGACACTGAAGCTTTCTTT. The full variable domain, rest sourced from reference TRBV28 and TRBJ1-1, is DVKVTQSSRYLVKRTGEKVFLECVQDMDHENMFWYRQDPGLGLRLIYFSYDVKMKEKGDIPEGYSVSREKKERFSLILESASTNQTSMYLCASSPPTGYDTEAFFGQGTRLTVV.

The chain employs TRBV9 and TRBJ2-3, with D possibly matching TRBD2 (6 bases). Per the germline V gene, CDR1 is SGDLS and CDR2 is YYNGEE. This CDR3 has 15 amino acids. Trimming left V 3 bases short and J 1 base short, with 12 bases between. In nucleotides, the CDR3 is TGTGCCAGCAGCGCGTCTAGCGCCCGCACAGATACGCAGTATTTT. Its protein product is CASSASSARTDTQYF.

This clone was recorded only once. This chain joins TRBV7-2 and TRBJ2-2; D is ambiguous. This CDR3 has 15 amino acids. Per the germline V gene, CDR1 is SGHTA and CDR2 is FQGNSA. V lost 5 bases to trimming and J lost 0 bases, with 10 bases between them. The CDR3 bases are TGTGCCAGCAGCCCCCGGTCTACGAACACCGGGGAGCTGTTTTTT. Its translation: CASSPRSTNTGELFF.